This is a list of T cell receptor beta chains from one sample in a study of cytomegalovirus exposure and HLA in healthy donors. Here immunoSEQ multiplex PCR was the method, and the copy in TCRdb shows in-frame clones only, minus some. The sample shows some 100,000 clones, about nine tenths of them seen only once. Sequencing input: PBMCs. These receptors all stem from a woman under 30 in good health and CMV-seronegative. Each CDR3 is given with its conserved first and last residue. The D gene is left open where the match is weak. Size is stated for part of the rows, as once, few or many counts, or as a class when the clone is expanded.

clone_size: .
j_call: TRBJ2-5
v_call: TRBV5-5
d_call: TRBD1
cdr3_aa: CASSLGFGQGQETQYF
cdr3_nt: TGTGCCAGCAGCTTGGGGTTCGGACAGGGTCAAGAGACCCAGTACTTC

clone_size: .
j_call: TRBJ1-5
v_call: TRBV18
d_call: TRBD1
cdr3_aa: CASSPLATGLNQPQHF
cdr3_nt: TGTGCCAGCTCACCACTCGCGACAGGGCTGAATCAGCCCCAGCATTTT

clone_size: .
j_call: TRBJ2-5
v_call: TRBV7-2
d_call: .
cdr3_aa: CASSFRDGVVTQYF
cdr3_nt: TGTGCCAGCAGCTTCAGGGATGGGGTCGTGACCCAGTACTTC

clone_size: .
j_call: TRBJ2-1
v_call: TRBV15
d_call: TRBD2
cdr3_aa: CATSQTSGSPYNEQFF
cdr3_nt: TGTGCCACCAGCCAGACTAGCGGGAGCCCCTACAATGAGCAGTTCTTC

clone_size: .
j_call: TRBJ2-1
v_call: TRBV12-5
d_call: TRBD1
cdr3_aa: CASGLVQVDTLQGSHEQFF
cdr3_nt: TGTGCTAGTGGTTTGGTACAGGTGGACACCTTACAGGGGTCCCATGAGCAGTTCTTC

clone_size: .
j_call: TRBJ1-2
v_call: TRBV28
d_call: .
cdr3_aa: CASSLFSRGVTSGYTF
cdr3_nt: TGTGCCAGCAGTTTATTTTCCCGGGGGGTTACCAGCGGCTACACCTTC

clone_size: .
j_call: TRBJ2-3
v_call: TRBV7-2
d_call: TRBD2
cdr3_aa: CASSLRRGAGVYF
cdr3_nt: TGTGCCAGCAGCTTAAGGCGGGGGGCCGGCGTTTATTTT

clone_size: .
j_call: TRBJ2-4
v_call: TRBV7-2
d_call: .
cdr3_aa: CASSPAGEARRQYF
cdr3_nt: TGTGCCAGCAGCCCCGCCGGGGAGGCCAGACGTCAGTACTTC

clone_size: .
j_call: TRBJ2-3
v_call: TRBV28
d_call: .
cdr3_aa: CASSSGAEGTDTQYF
cdr3_nt: TGTGCCAGCAGTTCAGGGGCTGAGGGCACAGATACGCAGTATTTT

clone_size: .
j_call: TRBJ2-1
v_call: TRBV6-5
d_call: .
cdr3_aa: CASSYQGLGSYNEQFF
cdr3_nt: TGTGCCAGCAGTTATCAGGGCTTGGGCTCCTACAATGAGCAGTTCTTC

clone_size: few
j_call: TRBJ1-5
v_call: TRBV6-5
d_call: .
cdr3_aa: CASSLDRYQPQHF
cdr3_nt: TGTGCCAGCAGTTTGGACAGATATCAGCCCCAGCATTTT

clone_size: .
j_call: TRBJ2-2
v_call: TRBV11-3
d_call: .
cdr3_aa: CASSSQGTGELFF
cdr3_nt: TGTGCCAGCAGCTCTCAGGGAACCGGGGAGCTGTTTTTT

clone_size: .
j_call: TRBJ1-4
v_call: TRBV2
d_call: TRBD1
cdr3_aa: CASSAIQGEDRKLFF
cdr3_nt: TGTGCCAGCAGCGCTATTCAGGGGGAGGATAGAAAACTGTTTTTT

clone_size: once
j_call: TRBJ2-5
v_call: TRBV4-2
d_call: TRBD2
cdr3_aa: CASSHRSGGGETQYF
cdr3_nt: TGTGCCAGCAGCCACCGTAGCGGGGGGGGAGAGACCCAGTACTTC

clone_size: .
j_call: TRBJ1-2
v_call: TRBV6-6
d_call: .
cdr3_aa: CASRTGSGGYTF
cdr3_nt: TGTGCCAGCAGAACAGGGTCCGGAGGCTACACCTTC

clone_size: .
j_call: TRBJ2-3
v_call: TRBV7-6
d_call: .
cdr3_aa: CASSLGGTSTDTQYF
cdr3_nt: TGTGCCAGCAGTCTCGGGGGAACTAGCACAGATACGCAGTATTTT

clone_size: .
j_call: TRBJ2-3
v_call: TRBV10-3
d_call: TRBD1
cdr3_aa: CAISEGTGTDTQYF
cdr3_nt: TGTGCCATCAGTGAGGGGACAGGCACAGATACGCAGTATTTT

clone_size: .
j_call: TRBJ2-3
v_call: TRBV4-2
d_call: .
cdr3_aa: CASSQERNTDTQYF
cdr3_nt: TGTGCCAGCAGCCAAGAGAGGAACACAGATACGCAGTATTTT

clone_size: .
j_call: TRBJ1-1
v_call: TRBV5-1
d_call: TRBD1
cdr3_aa: CASSLSGTGGLLNTEAFF
cdr3_nt: TGCGCCAGCAGCTTGAGCGGGACAGGGGGCCTCTTGAACACTGAAGCTTTCTTT

clone_size: .
j_call: TRBJ2-7
v_call: TRBV15
d_call: .
cdr3_aa: CATSRDFWSLDSIGTSSYEQYF
cdr3_nt: TGTGCCACCAGCAGAGATTTCTGGTCCCTGGACAGTATCGGGACGAGCTCCTACGAGCAGTACTTC

clone_size: few
j_call: TRBJ2-4
v_call: TRBV5-4
d_call: .
cdr3_aa: CASSRGRGYEDIQYF
cdr3_nt: TGTGCCAGCAGCCGCGGACGGGGATATGAGGACATTCAGTACTTC

clone_size: .
j_call: TRBJ2-2
v_call: TRBV7-2
d_call: TRBD2
cdr3_aa: CASSSTSGRAGTGELFF
cdr3_nt: TGTGCCAGCAGCTCGACTAGCGGGAGGGCGGGCACCGGGGAGCTGTTTTTT

clone_size: .
j_call: TRBJ1-1
v_call: TRBV18
d_call: .
cdr3_aa: CASSMGVNTEAFF
cdr3_nt: TGTGCCAGCTCAATGGGAGTGAACACTGAAGCTTTCTTT

clone_size: .
j_call: TRBJ1-1
v_call: TRBV6-1
d_call: TRBD1
cdr3_aa: CASNDRGYTEAFF
cdr3_nt: TGTGCCAGCAATGACAGGGGTTACACTGAAGCTTTCTTT

clone_size: once
j_call: TRBJ2-5
v_call: TRBV7-7
d_call: .
cdr3_aa: CASSLASSGQETQYF
cdr3_nt: TGTGCCAGCAGCTTAGCTAGCTCCGGGCAAGAGACCCAGTACTTC

clone_size: .
j_call: TRBJ1-2
v_call: TRBV28
d_call: .
cdr3_aa: CASSFSFYGYTF
cdr3_nt: TGTGCCAGCAGTTTTAGTTTCTATGGCTACACCTTC

clone_size: .
j_call: TRBJ1-2
v_call: TRBV2
d_call: .
cdr3_aa: CASSVVAQTYYGYTF
cdr3_nt: TGTGCCAGCAGTGTAGTTGCCCAAACCTACTATGGCTACACCTTC

clone_size: once
j_call: TRBJ2-1
v_call: TRBV4-3
d_call: .
cdr3_aa: CASSQDEGLYNEQFF
cdr3_nt: TGCGCCAGCAGCCAAGATGAGGGACTTTACAATGAGCAGTTCTTC

clone_size: .
j_call: TRBJ1-1
v_call: TRBV30
d_call: TRBD1
cdr3_aa: CARMTGGLNTEAFF
cdr3_nt: TGTGCCCGAATGACAGGGGGCTTGAACACTGAAGCTTTCTTT